This is a list of T cell receptor beta chains from one sample in a study of blood T cells in healthy people across ages. TCRdb analysed the 5' RACE reads with MiXCR anew, one entry per CDR3 protein. This table has roughly 800,000 distinct CDR3 sequences, more than 45% appearing once. The material sequenced was blood. These receptors were taken from a man aged 30 to 45 in good health. CDR3s include the opening cysteine and the closing phenylalanine or tryptophan. The D gene is left open where the match is weak. Not every row has a clone size; where given, it reads once, few, many or a size class.

d_call	clone_size	j_call	v_call	cdr3_aa	cdr3_nt
-	-	TRBJ2-1	TRBV23-1	CASSPSKAGYNEQFF	TGCGCCAGCAGTCCCAGCAAAGCTGGTTACAATGAGCAGTTCTTC
TRBD1	few	TRBJ2-3	TRBV20-1	CSARARDREITDTQYF	TGCAGTGCTAGAGCCCGGGACAGGGAAATCACAGATACGCAGTATTTT
TRBD2	-	TRBJ2-7	TRBV18	CANSPLAGFAYELYF	TGTGCCAACTCACCACTAGCGGGGTTCGCCTACGAGCTGTACTTC
-	-	TRBJ2-7	TRBV5-1	CASSPDNNDEQYF	TGCGCCAGCAGCCCGGACAACAACGACGAGCAGTACTTC
-	few	TRBJ1-6	TRBV19	CASRPRARQALYNSPLHF	TGTGCCAGTAGACCTCGGGCCCGACAGGCGCTCTATAATTCACCCCTCCACTTT
-	-	TRBJ2-7	TRBV7-2	CASSVTRQSYEQYF	TGTGCCAGCAGCGTAACGAGACAGTCCTACGAGCAGTACTTC
-	-	TRBJ2-2	TRBV5-1	CASSVGGATGELFF	TGCGCCAGCAGCGTGGGAGGAGCCACCGGGGAGCTGTTTTTT
TRBD1	-	TRBJ1-6	TRBV7-2	CASSAPRQGQGVDSPLHF	TGTGCCAGCAGCGCACCCCGGCAGGGACAGGGTGTGGATTCACCCCTCCACTTT
TRBD1	few	TRBJ2-7	TRBV29-1	CSAGQGYYEQYF	TGCAGCGCGGGACAGGGGTATTACGAGCAGTACTTC
TRBD1	-	TRBJ1-2	TRBV28	CASSRPGQGEYGYTF	TGTGCCAGCAGTCGACCTGGACAGGGAGAATATGGCTACACCTTC
TRBD2	-	TRBJ2-1	TRBV12-3/TRBV12-4	CASRPGTSSYNEQFF	TGTGCCAGCAGGCCAGGGACTAGCAGCTACAATGAGCAGTTCTTC
-	-	TRBJ2-1	TRBV9	CASSVESFEWISYNEQFF	TGTGCCAGCAGCGTAGAGTCCTTTGAGTGGATCTCCTACAATGAGCAGTTCTTC
TRBD1	-	TRBJ1-2	TRBV12-3/TRBV12-4	CASSPGTDNYGYTF	TGTGCCAGCAGCCCCGGGACAGACAACTATGGCTACACCTTC
-	-	TRBJ1-5	TRBV6-2/TRBV6-3	CASSRPGGANQPQHF	TGTGCCAGCAGTAGACCCGGGGGGGCGAATCAGCCCCAGCATTTT
TRBD2	-	TRBJ2-7	TRBV4-3	CASSQGTSGTSYEQYF	TGCGCCAGCAGCCAAGGGACTAGCGGGACCTCTTACGAGCAGTACTTC
TRBD2	few	TRBJ2-6	TRBV6-1	CASSEATSGSGANVLTF	TGTGCCAGCAGTGAAGCCACTAGCGGGTCTGGGGCCAACGTCCTGACTTTC
TRBD1	-	TRBJ2-1	TRBV7-2	CASSPRTGVYNEQFF	TGTGCCAGCAGCCCTAGGACAGGGGTCTACAATGAGCAGTTCTTC
TRBD1	few	TRBJ2-5	TRBV5-1	CASSLSWTGEETQYF	TGCGCCAGCAGCTTAAGTTGGACAGGGGAAGAGACCCAGTACTTC
-	-	TRBJ1-6	TRBV7-2	CASSLARNNSPLHF	TGTGCCAGCAGCTTAGCGCGGAATAATTCACCCCTCCACTTT
-	few	TRBJ2-5	TRBV9	CASSVVGGADVETQYF	TGTGCCAGCAGCGTAGTTGGGGGGGCAGACGTGGAGACCCAGTACTTC
-	-	TRBJ2-7	TRBV3-1	CASSQAVRGLSYEQYF	TGTGCCAGCAGCCAAGCAGTACGGGGCCTCTCCTACGAGCAGTACTTC
-	-	TRBJ1-6	TRBV20-1	CSATRTERSSSPLHF	TGCAGTGCAACGCGGACGGAACGCAGTTCCTCACCCCTCCACTTT
TRBD2	-	TRBJ2-1	TRBV4-3	CASSQARAGVNEQFF	TGCGCCAGCAGCCAAGCGCGAGCGGGAGTGAATGAGCAGTTCTTC
-	few	TRBJ2-3	TRBV5-1	CASSLVGVTDTQYF	TGCGCCAGCAGCTTGGTTGGAGTCACAGATACGCAGTATTTT
-	-	TRBJ2-5	TRBV29-1	CSVRGSGNEQYF	TGCAGCGTTAGGGGGTCGGGGAATGAGCAGTACTTC
TRBD1	-	TRBJ2-3	TRBV24-1	CATSDPGTGASDTQYF	TGTGCCACCAGTGACCCCGGGACAGGGGCCTCAGATACGCAGTATTTT
TRBD1	-	TRBJ1-1	TRBV29-1	CSVKDRAGTEAFF	TGCAGCGTTAAGGACAGGGCGGGCACTGAAGCTTTCTTT
-	-	TRBJ1-2	TRBV20-1	CSAQRDGANYGYTF	TGCAGTGCGCAACGGGACGGAGCTAACTATGGCTACACCTTC
TRBD1	few	TRBJ2-1	TRBV10-3	CAISERGQGADEQFF	TGTGCCATCAGTGAGCGGGGACAGGGGGCCGATGAGCAGTTCTTC
TRBD2	-	TRBJ2-7	TRBV4-2	CAGSQGTSGNYEQYF	TGTGCCGGCAGCCAAGGGACTAGCGGGAATTACGAGCAGTACTTC
-	many	TRBJ2-1	TRBV7-9	CASRDNEQFF	TGTGCCAGCAGGGACAATGAGCAGTTCTTC
-	-	TRBJ1-2	TRBV12-3/TRBV12-4	CASSFVRALTNYGYTF	TGTGCCAGCAGTTTTGTGAGGGCCTTAACTAACTATGGCTACACCTTC
-	-	TRBJ2-7	TRBV27	CASSLVGAASYEQYF	TGTGCCAGCAGTTTAGTGGGAGCGGCCTCCTACGAGCAGTACTTC
TRBD2	-	TRBJ2-3	TRBV7-2	CASTEPSGGTDTQYF	TGTGCCAGCACCGAACCTAGCGGGGGCACAGATACGCAGTATTTT
-	few	TRBJ2-7	TRBV29-1	CSVVADTGQYEQYF	TGCAGCGTTGTTGCCGACACGGGGCAATACGAGCAGTACTTC
-	-	TRBJ1-1	TRBV27	CASSLSVSSYNEAFF	TGTGCCAGCAGTTTATCGGTCAGCTCCTACAATGAAGCTTTCTTT
-	once	TRBJ2-6	TRBV7-2	CASSLGGLGGANVLTF	TGTGCCAGCAGCTTAGGAGGATTGGGTGGGGCCAACGTCCTGACTTTC
-	once	TRBJ1-2	TRBV12-3/TRBV12-4	CAGSLAPYYGYTF	TGTGCCGGCAGTTTAGCCCCGTACTATGGCTACACCTTC
TRBD1	few	TRBJ2-7	TRBV20-1	CSAREGQGYEQYF	TGCAGTGCTAGAGAGGGACAGGGCTACGAGCAGTACTTC
-	once	TRBJ2-7	TRBV2	CASLTGAYEQYF	TGTGCCAGCCTCACAGGAGCCTACGAGCAGTACTTC
TRBD1	few	TRBJ1-2	TRBV24-1	CAAVNRDRQPSYGYTF	TGTGCCGCCGTAAACCGGGACAGGCAGCCTTCGTATGGCTACACCTTC
-	-	TRBJ2-1	TRBV20-1	CSASNGPYNEQFF	TGCAGTGCTAGTAATGGGCCCTACAATGAGCAGTTCTTC
-	many	TRBJ2-7	TRBV7-2	CASSTDGQTYEQYF	TGTGCCAGCAGTACTGACGGACAAACCTACGAGCAGTACTTC
-	-	TRBJ2-7	TRBV20-1	CSATEWGSSYNEQYF	TGCAGTGCCACAGAGTGGGGAAGCTCCTACAATGAGCAGTACTTC
TRBD2	once	TRBJ2-5	TRBV4-2	CASSPTGLAGEETQYF	TGTGCCAGCAGCCCGACCGGGCTAGCGGGGGAAGAGACCCAGTACTTC
TRBD2	few	TRBJ2-7	TRBV20-1	CSASRLAGAANEQYF	TGCAGTGCTAGTAGATTAGCGGGAGCTGCAAACGAGCAGTACTTC
TRBD2	few	TRBJ2-1	TRBV12-3/TRBV12-4	CASSSRGLAGGGYNEQFF	TGTGCCAGCAGTTCCCGGGGACTAGCGGGGGGGGGCTACAATGAGCAGTTCTTC
-	-	TRBJ1-2	TRBV4-1	CVSSHGRQYYGYTF	TGCGTCAGCAGCCACGGACGACAGTACTATGGCTACACCTTC
-	-	TRBJ2-5	TRBV7-3	CASSLRYQETQYF	TGTGCCAGCAGCTTAAGGTATCAAGAGACCCAGTACTTC